Each of the 30 T cell receptor beta chains below was sequenced from the same sample in a study of OX40 agonist ivuxolimab in advanced cancers. The protocol used for the library was the immunoSEQ multiplex PCR assay. TCRdb's version of the immuneACCESS table is confined to in-frame rearrangements and falls short of the full clone set. An unresolved V gene accounts for under half of the shortfall where checked; the remainder is of unknown origin. This sample gives about 120,000 clones in total; 85% to 95% of them show up just once. The biggest ten clones account for roughly 0.15% of the sample. The material sequenced was CD4+ or CD8+ T cells sorted from blood, taken in a trial of the OX40 agonist ivuxolimab. The receptors here all came from an adult with an advanced solid tumor such as melanoma, head and neck, liver or kidney cancer.

The chain uses TRBV5-1 and TRBJ1-5; 9 bases fit TRBD1. The V segment lost 0 bases and the J segment 0 bases; nucleotides outside the gene matches: 7. This CDR3 has 18 amino acids. Looked up from germline, CDR1 is SGHRS and CDR2 is YFSETQ. CDR3 sequence: CASSLAPSTGGSNQPQHF. The DNA for the CDR3 is TGCGCCAGCAGCTTGGCCCCATCGACAGGGGGTAGCAATCAGCCCCAGCATTTT.

The J gene is TRBJ1-1, the V gene TRBV28; TRBD1 aligns across 8 bases. The CDR3 sequence is 15 residues long. Looked up from germline, CDR1 is MDHEN and CDR2 is SYDVKM. V gave up 4 bases and J gave up 5 bases; unmatched junction bases: 9. The CDR3 coding sequence is TGTGCCAGCAGTTCACCCGGACAGGGCCGGACTGAAGCTTTCTTT. Its translation is CASSSPGQGRTEAFF.

The chain joins TRBV28 to TRBJ2-5; 9 bases match TRBD2. This CDR3 has 16 residues. The junction had 13 bases not matched to a gene; V was cut back by 6 bases and J by 5 bases. Per germline, CDR1 MDHEN and CDR2 SYDVKM. The CDR3 DNA sequence: TGTGCCAGCAGCTCGGGCTCATTAGCGGGAGAGGAGACCCAGTACTTC. It encodes CASSSGSLAGEETQYF.

The table lists this clone with a count of one. This chain joins TRBV2 and TRBJ2-2; D perhaps matches TRBD1 (6 bases). Germline loops: CDR1 SNHLY, CDR2 FYNNEI. The CDR3 has 14 residues. Deletions cut 6 bases from V and 4 bases from J, with 12 bases between. In nucleotides, the CDR3 is TGTGCCAGCAGAGCCGGGACAACCACCGGGGAGCTGTTTTTT. It translates to CASRAGTTTGELFF.

In regard to this clone: Distinct nucleotide sequences in the sample also encode this CDR3. The CDR3 DNA is TGTGCCAGCAGTTACTCTGGTACAGGGATCGCAGATACGCAGTATTTT. This translates into CASSYSGTGIADTQYF. V usage is TRBV6-5 and J usage is TRBJ2-3, with D maybe TRBD1 (6 bases). The CDR3 is 16 residues long. Germline V gene lookup returns CDR1 MNHEY and CDR2 SVGAGI. V was shortened by 0 bases and J by 4 bases, with 14 bases between the two germline ends.

This sequence joins TRBV18 and TRBJ2-2; TRBD2 aligns across 9 bases. There are 16 residues in the CDR3. Germline V gives CDR1 KGHSH, CDR2 LQKENI. The ends lost 3 bases at V and 5 bases at J; junction bases unmatched: 7. The CDR3 nucleotides are TGTGCCAGCTCACCGGGGACTAGCTATCGGACCGGGGAGCTGTTTTTT. This gives the protein CASSPGTSYRTGELFF.

This clone has only a few counts. J is TRBJ1-6 and V is TRBV6-1; 8 bases match TRBD1. Per the germline V gene, CDR1 is MNHNS and CDR2 is SASEGT. V trimming: 6 bases; J trimming: 8 bases; junction bases outside the gene matches: 6. The CDR3 totals 14 residues. CDR3 loop: CASSDRGKDSPLHF. The CDR3 nucleotides read TGTGCCAGCAGCGACAGGGGAAAAGATTCACCCCTCCACTTT.

The chain is built from TRBV7-8 and TRBJ2-7, with 8 positions matching TRBD2. Losses at the gene ends were 0 bases for V and 1 base for J; bases not matched to a gene: 11. Germline V gives CDR1 SGHVS, CDR2 FQNEAQ. This CDR3 is 18 amino acids long. DNA of the CDR3: TGTGCCAGCAGCTTAGCGTCCGAGCGGGGGCTCGTTTCCTACGAGCAGTACTTC. Protein: CASSLASERGLVSYEQYF.

V gene TRBV18 combines with J gene TRBJ1-5; D call uncertain. The germline CDR1 and CDR2 sequences are KGHSH and LQKENI. The CDR3 is made up of 15 amino acids. Trimming left V 2 bases short and J 5 bases short, with 13 bases between. The CDR3: CASSPEAGLHQPQHF. CDR3 nucleotide sequence: TGTGCCAGCTCACCAGAGGCAGGACTCCATCAGCCCCAGCATTTT.

This clone turned up a few times. The chain carries TRBV5-1 and TRBJ1-2, with 10 bases aligning to TRBD1. From germline, CDR1 is SGHRS and CDR2 YFSETQ. There are 14 residues in the CDR3. The V segment lost 3 bases and the J segment 6 bases; nucleotides outside the gene matches: 5. CDR3 sequence reads: CASSSRTGGNGYTF. The CDR3 DNA follows: TGCGCCAGCAGCTCTAGGACAGGGGGGAATGGCTACACCTTC.

The rearrangement links TRBV2 to TRBJ2-3, with D possibly matching TRBD1 (5 bases). Germline loops: CDR1 SNHLY, CDR2 FYNNEI. Trimming pared 7 bases from V and 1 base from J, leaving 12 bases between. There are 14 residues in the CDR3. Here the CDR3 DNA reads TGTGCCAGCACCCTGGAAGGGGGCACAGATACGCAGTATTTT. Translating it yields CASTLEGGTDTQYF.

V is TRBV6-8 and J is TRBJ2-1; 7 bases fit TRBD2. Germline loops: CDR1 MNHGY, CDR2 SAAAGT. The V and J ends lost 9 bases and 4 bases, in that order; junction bases with no gene match: 6. This CDR3 comprises 13 residues. The CDR3 protein is CASRRGKYNEQFF. The CDR3 region has the DNA TGTGCCAGTCGGCGGGGGAAATACAATGAGCAGTTCTTC.

This chain links TRBV7-3 with TRBJ2-1; D gene uncertain. CDR3 length equals 12 residues. Germline values: CDR1 SGHTA, CDR2 FQGTGA. Trimming removed 2 bases from V and 10 bases from J, with 9 bases in between. The CDR3 region is CASSLSANEQFF. CDR3 DNA: TGTGCCAGCAGCTTATCTGCGAACGAGCAGTTCTTC.

CDR3 bases: TGTGCCAGCAGTGGGGGGGGGACGAAGACTAGCGGGGAGGAGACCCAGTACTTC. It encodes CASSGGGTKTSGEETQYF. This sequence joins TRBV2 and TRBJ2-5; TRBD2 matches at 11 bases. The germline V gene has CDR1 SNHLY and CDR2 FYNNEI. This CDR3 comprises 18 residues. Trimming cost V 4 bases and J 5 bases; bases outside gene matches: 15.

The gene calls are TRBV7-2 and TRBJ2-7, with D possibly TRBD1 on 6 matching bases. The ends were cut back, 2 bases at V and 0 bases at J, with 11 bases in the middle. The CDR3 runs to 15 residues. Germline values: CDR1 SGHTA, CDR2 FQGNSA. The CDR3 protein is CASSLRDIYSYEQYF. CDR3 coding DNA: TGTGCCAGCAGCTTAAGGGACATCTACTCCTACGAGCAGTACTTC.

This chain connects TRBV7-8 to TRBJ2-2; D is possibly TRBD2 (6 bases). CDR1 and CDR2 from the germline V gene are SGHVS and FQNEAQ. The CDR3 runs to 14 residues. The V end lost 5 bases, the J end lost 6 bases, and 13 bases lay between the germline ends. CDR3 region: CASSRSREAGELFF. As DNA, the CDR3 is TGTGCCAGCAGCAGATCCAGGGAGGCCGGGGAGCTGTTTTTT. The full variable domain, rest sourced from reference TRBV7-8 and TRBJ2-2, is GAGVSQSPRYKVAKRGQDVALRCDPISGHVSLFWYQQALGQGPEFLTYFQNEAQLDKSGLPSDRFFAERPEGSVSTLKIQRTQQEDSAVYLCASSRSREAGELFFGEGSRLTVL.

The V call is TRBV7-2, the J call TRBJ1-1; the D is unclear. Germline loops: CDR1 SGHTA, CDR2 FQGNSA. CDR3 length equals 12 residues. Trimming took 8 bases from V and 3 from J, leaving 10 bases between them. CDR3 in DNA: TGTGCCAGCGCCAGGACCCACACTGAAGCTTTCTTT. Protein product: CASARTHTEAFF.

The chain has TRBV20-1 and TRBJ2-7; unclear D gene. The length of the CDR3 is 11 residues. The V end was cut by 6 bases, the J end by 3 bases, with 9 bases between. Germline loops: CDR1 DFQATT, CDR2 SNEGSKA (reference sequence). CDR3 amino acids: CSALRVYEQYF. CDR3 nucleotides: TGCAGTGCCCTACGGGTCTACGAGCAGTACTTC.

This clone was seen once. The chain recombines TRBV11-3 with TRBJ2-3; 9 nucleotides align to TRBD1. Germline loops: CDR1 SGHNT, CDR2 YENEEA. V was pared by 0 bases and J by 3 bases, with 1 base of the junction left unmatched. This CDR3 contains 15 residues. This CDR3 is CASSLDGTGTDTQYF. CDR3 sequence (DNA): TGTGCCAGCAGCTTAGACGGGACAGGGACAGATACGCAGTATTTT.

The CDR3 here is CASSLGGIGGNTIYF. Written as DNA, the CDR3 is TGTGCCAGCAGCTTGGGTGGGATTGGAGGAAACACCATATATTTT. This chain connects TRBV5-4 to TRBJ1-3; D unclear. The CDR3 covers 15 residues. Germline V CDR1 and CDR2: SGHNT, YYREEE (reference sequence). Trimming took 0 bases from V and 4 from J, leaving 11 bases between them.

The chain employs TRBV18 and TRBJ1-3; D unresolved. The CDR3 is 13 residues long. V was cut by 6 bases and J by 2 bases, with 8 bases left in between. Germline assignment: CDR1 KGHSH and CDR2 LQKENI. CDR3 DNA sequence: TGTGCCAGCTCGCCTACGACTGGAAACACCATATATTTT. Translation: CASSPTTGNTIYF.

J is TRBJ2-1 and V is TRBV7-3; 10 nucleotides agree with TRBD2. V was pared by 5 bases and J by 5 bases, with 15 bases of the junction left unmatched. The CDR3 is 18 amino acids. Germline V CDR1 and CDR2: SGHTA, FQGTGA. In DNA form, the CDR3 reads TGTGCCAGCAGCCCCCTCCCCCTAGCGGGAGTAGTAAACAATGAGCAGTTCTTC. It is translated as CASSPLPLAGVVNNEQFF.

Written as DNA, the CDR3 is TGTGCCAGCAGCGAGTCAGGGGGAAAAAGGGGAAACACCATATATTTT. It translates to CASSESGGKRGNTIYF. The chain combines TRBV7-9 with TRBJ1-3; 7 bases are a match to TRBD1. Germline V gives CDR1 SEHNR, CDR2 FQNEAQ (reference sequence). The CDR3 is 16 amino acids. V shed 5 bases, J shed 4 bases, and the junction held 11 bases outside the gene matches. The full variable domain, its missing parts supplied by reference TRBV7-9 and TRBJ1-3, is DTGVSQNPRHKITKRGQNVTFRCDPISEHNRLYWYRQTLGQGPEFLTYFQNEAQLEKSRLLSDRFSAERPKGSFSTLEIQRTEQGDSAMYLCASSESGGKRGNTIYFGEGSWLTVV.

This clone has a single count. The CDR3 nucleotides are TGTGCCAGCAGCCACCGACAGTCTAATGGAAACACCATATATTTT. Translated, it gives CASSHRQSNGNTIYF. The J gene is TRBJ1-3, the V gene TRBV5-6, with D possibly matching TRBD1 (5 bases). The length of the CDR3 is 15 residues. Per germline, CDR1 SGHDT and CDR2 YYEEEE. Trimming took 4 bases from V and 3 from J, leaving 14 bases between them.

This clone was picked up a small number of times. The gene calls are TRBV5-4 and TRBJ1-6; D is undetermined. Trimming removed 0 bases from V and 7 bases from J, with 8 bases in between. Germline CDR1 and CDR2: SGHNT and YYREEE (reference sequence). The CDR3 has 14 residues. CDR3 amino acids: CASSLGVGNSPLHF. Here the CDR3 DNA reads TGTGCCAGCAGCTTGGGAGTGGGAAATTCACCCCTCCACTTT.

This sequence joins TRBV10-3 and TRBJ2-3; 9 bases map to TRBD2. This CDR3 is built from 15 residues. Trimming removed 6 bases from V and 0 bases from J; junction bases left unmatched: 4. Germline V CDR1 and CDR2: ENHRY, SYGVKD. CDR3 region: CAISLGLASTDTQYF. CDR3 coding DNA: TGTGCCATCAGCTTGGGACTAGCTAGCACAGATACGCAGTATTTT.

The genes are TRBV29-1 and TRBJ1-1, with D hard to call. Germline CDR1 SQVTM, CDR2 ANQGSEA. The length of the CDR3 is 13 residues. V was pared by 7 bases and J by 2 bases, with 14 bases between. The CDR3 DNA reads as TGCAGCGGCCTCACGGAGTTAAACACTGAAGCTTTCTTT. Protein product: CSGLTELNTEAFF.

J is TRBJ1-2 and V is TRBV7-3; D gene uncertain. Germline CDR1 and CDR2: SGHTA and FQGTGA. Trimming left V 4 bases short and J 4 bases short, with 13 bases between. This CDR3 region has 14 residues. Here the CDR3 reads CASSSQASGYGYTF. The CDR3 region has the DNA TGTGCCAGCAGCTCTCAGGCGAGCGGCTATGGCTACACCTTC.

This sequence joins TRBV5-4 and TRBJ2-3; D possibly corresponds to TRBD2 (6 bases). Germline CDR1 and CDR2: SGHNT and YYREEE (reference sequence). CDR3 length equals 14 residues. V was clipped by 2 bases and J by 3 bases, with 10 bases between them. The CDR3 sequence: CASSLGGGTDTQYF. The DNA for the CDR3 is TGTGCCAGCAGCTTAGGTGGGGGGACAGATACGCAGTATTTT.

The rearrangement uses TRBV18 and TRBJ2-1; the match to TRBD1 covers 7 bases. The CDR3 is 15 residues long. Germline trimming cut 8 bases from V and 0 bases from J; bases unmatched to any gene: 7. Germline-derived CDR1 and CDR2 are KGHSH and LQKENI. For the CDR3, the DNA is TGTGCCAGCAGACGACAGGGAAGCTCCTACAATGAGCAGTTCTTC. This gives the protein CASRRQGSSYNEQFF. Looking up the rest from reference TRBV18 and TRBJ2-1 gives the full variable domain: NAGVMQNPRHLVRRRGQEARLRCSPMKGHSHVYWYRQLPEEGLKFMVYLQKENIIDESGMPKERFSAEFPKEGPSILRIQQVVRGDSAAYFCASRRQGSSYNEQFFGPGTRLTVL.